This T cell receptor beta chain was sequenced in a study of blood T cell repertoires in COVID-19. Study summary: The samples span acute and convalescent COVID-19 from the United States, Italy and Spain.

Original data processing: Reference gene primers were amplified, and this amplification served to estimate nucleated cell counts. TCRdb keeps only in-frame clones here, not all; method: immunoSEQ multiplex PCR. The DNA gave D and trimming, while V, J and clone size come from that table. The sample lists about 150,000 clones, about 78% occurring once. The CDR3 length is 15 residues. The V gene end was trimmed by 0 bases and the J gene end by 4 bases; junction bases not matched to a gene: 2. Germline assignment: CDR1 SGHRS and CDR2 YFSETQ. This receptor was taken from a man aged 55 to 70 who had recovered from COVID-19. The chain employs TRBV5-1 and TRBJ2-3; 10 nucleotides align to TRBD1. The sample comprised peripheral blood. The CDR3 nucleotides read TGCGCCAGCAGCTTGGGACAGGGGGCCCCAGATACGCAGTATTTT. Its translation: CASSLGQGAPDTQYF.